This T cell receptor (beta chain) was recovered during a study of untreated major depressive disorder. Profiling relied on immunoSEQ multiplex PCR, and the TCRdb table lists in-frame clones only, not all of them. The sample carries about 21,000 clones, approximately 89% recorded once. CDR1 SQVTM and CDR2 ANQGSEA come from the germline V gene. The CDR3 length is 14 residues. V was clipped by 7 bases and J by 5 bases, with 20 bases between them. J is TRBJ1-2 and V is TRBV29-1; perhaps TRBD1 as D (6 bases). The sequenced sample consisted of CD4+ T cells from PBMCs. The receptor was derived from a middle-aged woman in good health. The CDR3 DNA reads TGCAGCGCCGTAACCATAGGGGGGACATATGGCTACACCTTC. Amino acid sequence: CSAVTIGGTYGYTF.